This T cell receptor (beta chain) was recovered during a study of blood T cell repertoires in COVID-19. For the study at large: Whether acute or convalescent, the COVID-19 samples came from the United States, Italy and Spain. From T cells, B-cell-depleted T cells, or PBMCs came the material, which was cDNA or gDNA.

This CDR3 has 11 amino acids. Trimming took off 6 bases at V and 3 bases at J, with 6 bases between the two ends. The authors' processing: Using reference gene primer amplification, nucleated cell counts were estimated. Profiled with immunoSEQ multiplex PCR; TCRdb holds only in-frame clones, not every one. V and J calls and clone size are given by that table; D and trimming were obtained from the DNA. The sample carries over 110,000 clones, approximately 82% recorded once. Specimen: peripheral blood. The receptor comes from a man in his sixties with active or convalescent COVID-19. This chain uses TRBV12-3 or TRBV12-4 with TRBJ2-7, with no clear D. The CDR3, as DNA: TGTGCCAGCAGCGGTCTCTACGAGCAGTACTTC. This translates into CASSGLYEQYF.